A selection of T cell receptor beta chains follows, all from one sample in a study of blood T cell repertoires in COVID-19. Here immunoSEQ multiplex PCR was the method, and the copy in TCRdb shows in-frame clones only, minus some. The sample includes 200,000 to 250,000 clones, approximately 87% seen only once; the top ten take approximately 6.2%. Sequenced sample: peripheral blood. These receptor sequences come from a man aged 60 to 75 with acute or convalescent COVID-19. CDR3s include the opening cysteine and the closing phenylalanine or tryptophan. A D gene is named only where the DNA matches it firmly. Size values are once, few and many counts, or a class for expanded clones, and some rows have none.

V gene	D gene	clone size	CDR3 length	J gene	CDR3 DNA	CDR3 protein
TRBV28	-	-	13	TRBJ2-7	TGTGCCCTGGGAGGCAGCAGCTCCTACGAGCAGTACTTC	CALGGSSSYEQYF
TRBV2	-	-	14	TRBJ1-2	TGTGCCAGCAGTGCGGCAGGGGCTGACTATGGCTACACCTTC	CASSAAGADYGYTF
TRBV12-3/TRBV12-4	-	-	11	TRBJ1-2	TGTGCCAGCAGTTTATCTTATGGCTACACCTTC	CASSLSYGYTF
TRBV4-2	TRBD2	-	16	TRBJ2-3	TGTGCCAGCAGCCCCAGACTAGCAACAAGCACAGATACGCAGTATTTT	CASSPRLATSTDTQYF
TRBV11-3	-	-	14	TRBJ2-1	TGTGCCAGCAGCTTAAGTGGTTTGGGAGTTGAGCAGTTCTTC	CASSLSGLGVEQFF
TRBV27	TRBD2	-	14	TRBJ2-3	TGTGCCAGCAGTCAAAAGCGGGAGCGGGATACGCAGTATTTT	CASSQKRERDTQYF
TRBV11-3	TRBD1	-	15	TRBJ2-1	TGTGCCAGCAGCAGACGACAGGGAGCTCAGAGTGAGCAGTTCTTC	CASSRRQGAQSEQFF
TRBV11-3	-	-	16	TRBJ2-1	TGTGCCAGCAGCCCAGGGGGGAGCCCAGCCTACAATGAGCAGTTCTTC	CASSPGGSPAYNEQFF
TRBV6-5	-	-	14	TRBJ1-2	TGTGCCAGCAGTTACGGCGAGGAGAACTATGGCTACACCTTC	CASSYGEENYGYTF
TRBV9	-	-	18	TRBJ2-2	TGTGCCAGCAGCCACCCGGACTCTCGCCCTGTGAGGGCCGGGGAGCTGTTTTTT	CASSHPDSRPVRAGELFF
TRBV27	-	-	12	TRBJ2-5	TGTGCCAGCAGGAAAGGGGAAGAGACCCAGTACTTC	CASRKGEETQYF
TRBV29-1	TRBD1	-	13	TRBJ2-7	TGCAGCGTGGGAGGACAGGGGTTATACGAGCAGTACTTC	CSVGGQGLYEQYF
TRBV6-2/TRBV6-3	-	few	13	TRBJ1-1	TGTGCCAGCAGTTACGGAGGGAGCACTGAAGCTTTCTTT	CASSYGGSTEAFF
TRBV11-3	TRBD1	few	18	TRBJ2-3	TGTGCCAGCAGCTTAACCTGGGACAGGGGGCGTCCGGGTGATACGCAGTATTTT	CASSLTWDRGRPGDTQYF
TRBV6-1	-	-	15	TRBJ2-3	TGTGCCAGCAGTGAGGGGGGATACAGATTGGATACGCAGTATTTT	CASSEGGYRLDTQYF